The 30 T cell receptor beta chains listed next were all sequenced from one sample in a study of shared clonotypes between healthy human individuals. Using immunoSEQ multiplex PCR, the repertoire was profiled, and TCRdb retains in-frame clones only, with some absent. This table has roughly 95,000 clones, less than 50% appearing once. The sequenced material came from PBMCs. The receptors come from a middle-aged woman in good health. Some clones in this sample may be carry-over from other donors' samples.

This clone was seen only once. CDR3 DNA sequence: TGTGCCAGCACCCCCATCGGGACAGGGGAGAACGAGCAGTACTTC. Its protein product is CASTPIGTGENEQYF. The chain couples TRBV28 to TRBJ2-7; 10 positions agree with TRBD1. V was pared by 7 bases and J by 5 bases, with 11 bases of the junction left unmatched. The CDR3 length is 15 residues. Germline CDR1 and CDR2: MDHEN and SYDVKM.

The chain couples TRBV27 to TRBJ2-7; 10 nucleotides match TRBD1. CDR1 MNHEY and CDR2 SMNVEV come from the germline V gene (reference sequence). The length of the CDR3 is 16 residues. V lost 4 bases, J lost 3 bases, and 9 bases stayed unmatched. The CDR3 sequence: CASSSSGTGEIYEQYF. Here the CDR3 DNA reads TGTGCCAGCAGTTCCTCCGGGACAGGGGAGATCTACGAGCAGTACTTC.

This clone was seen only a few times. The chain employs TRBV4-1 and TRBJ1-1, with TRBD1 matching 12 bases. With V trimmed by 3 bases and J by 4 bases, 3 bases remained unmatched. CDR3 size: 15 residues. Per germline, CDR1 MGHRA and CDR2 YSYEKL. The CDR3 spells CASSQGQGAFTEAFF. The CDR3 coding sequence is TGCGCCAGCAGCCAGGGACAGGGGGCGTTCACTGAAGCTTTCTTT.

The V gene is TRBV6-1, the J gene TRBJ1-5; D not certain. The germline CDR1 and CDR2 sequences are MNHNS and SASEGT. This CDR3 is built from 16 residues. With 2 bases removed from V and 2 bases from J, the gap between germline ends came to 13 bases. CDR3 sequence: CASSETEGVGNQPQHF. CDR3 sequence (DNA): TGTGCCAGCAGTGAAACGGAGGGAGTTGGCAATCAGCCCCAGCATTTT.

CDR3 region: CASSEWQAEQYF. DNA of the CDR3: TGTGCCAGCAGTGAGTGGCAGGCCGAGCAGTACTTC. This chain connects TRBV6-1 to TRBJ2-7; D unclear. Trimming pared 3 bases from V and 6 bases from J, leaving 9 bases between. CDR1 and CDR2 from the germline V gene are MNHNS and SASEGT. The CDR3 is made up of 12 amino acids.

This rearrangement joins TRBV28 to TRBJ1-2; D not resolved. The length of the CDR3 is 13 residues. Germline V CDR1 and CDR2: MDHEN, SYDVKM. V was pared by 5 bases and J by 8 bases, with 15 bases between. This CDR3 is CASSNPNFSGYTF. CDR3 nucleotide sequence: TGTGCCAGCAGTAACCCCAACTTCTCCGGCTACACCTTC.

This clone was seen only a few times. V usage is TRBV30 and J usage is TRBJ2-1; D is unresolved. The CDR3 runs 17 residues. Per germline, CDR1 GTSNPN and CDR2 SVGIG (reference sequence). Trimming took 3 bases from V and 4 from J, leaving 22 bases between them. The CDR3 bases are TGTGCCTGGAGGCAAGGGTCGTTGGGTCTTAGTTACAATGAGCAGTTCTTC. Residues: CAWRQGSLGLSYNEQFF.

CDR3 amino acids: CAWSGISGGTQYF. The CDR3 DNA reads as TGTGCCTGGAGTGGGATTAGCGGGGGGACCCAGTACTTC. The chain uses TRBV30 and TRBJ2-5, with 9 bases lining up with TRBD2. The germline gives CDR1 GTSNPN, CDR2 SVGIG (reference sequence). There are 13 residues in the CDR3. V lost 1 base to trimming and J lost 7 bases; unmatched junction nucleotides: 4.

This clone was detected ten times or more. The CDR3 loop reads CASSYGRRLPQETQYF. In nucleotides, the CDR3 is TGTGCCAGCAGTTACGGTCGGAGACTACCCCAAGAGACCCAGTACTTC. The chain employs TRBV6-5 and TRBJ2-5; TRBD2 is a possible D gene (5 bases). The germline V and J ends were trimmed by 2 bases and 1 base, with 14 bases remaining between them. CDR3 length equals 16 residues. CDR1 is MNHEY and CDR2 is SVGAGI in the germline V gene.

This chain joins TRBV9 and TRBJ2-7; no reliable D call. The J call may not be correct, given that the DNA end is closer to TRBJ2-5. Germline-derived CDR1 and CDR2 are SGDLS and YYNGEE. CDR3 length: 15 residues. Here the CDR3 DNA reads TGTGCCAGCAGCGTAGAGGCGTTCCCACAAGAGACCCAGTACTTC. This translates into CASSVEAFPQETQYF.

This clone was counted ten times or more. Other DNA sequences in the sample encode the same CDR3. The V gene is TRBV5-1, the J gene TRBJ2-1, with 8 bases fitting TRBD2. The CDR3 covers 14 residues. Germline-derived CDR1 and CDR2 are SGHRS and YFSETQ. The trim removed 3 bases at V and 6 bases at J, leaving 5 bases unmatched. CDR3 in amino acids: CASSSTSGSNEQFF. CDR3 coding DNA: TGCGCCAGCAGCTCGACGAGCGGGAGCAATGAGCAGTTCTTC.

A note on this clone: A far larger clone is one base from this, pointing to a likely read error. The rearrangement joins TRBV11-1 to TRBJ2-1; D gene ambiguous. With 1 base removed from V and 6 bases from J, the gap between germline ends came to 13 bases. Germline lookup yields CDR1 SGHAT and CDR2 FQDESV (reference sequence). The CDR3 covers 15 residues. DNA for the CDR3: TGTGCCAGCAGCTTAGTTCCAGAGGCCTGCAATGAGCAGTTCTTC. It is translated as CASSLVPEACNEQFF.

As regards this clone: A much more abundant neighbour one base away suggests this may be a read error. Other nucleotide sequences from this sample produce the same CDR3. The chain has TRBV15 and TRBJ2-1, with D perhaps TRBD2 (7 bases). V gave up 3 bases and J gave up 5 bases, with 23 bases separating them. The CDR3 runs to 18 residues. Germline V CDR1 and CDR2: LNHNV, YYDKDF (reference sequence). The CDR3 is CATSRAPWGSGTHNEQFF. The CDR3 DNA is TGTGCCACCAGCAGGGCCCCCTGGGGCAGCGGGACACACAATGAGCAGTTCTTC.

This clone is labeled as medium-sized. The sample contains more than one DNA sequence encoding this CDR3. The V and J genes are TRBV29-1 and TRBJ2-3; 9 nucleotides line up with TRBD2. Germline assignment: CDR1 SQVTM and CDR2 ANQGSEA. The CDR3 covers 15 residues. J lost 2 bases, V lost 4 bases, and 7 bases had no gene match. This CDR3 reads CSVGLAGEITDTQYF. In DNA, the CDR3 is TGCAGCGTTGGTTTAGCGGGAGAGATCACAGATACGCAGTATTTT.

V gene TRBV29-1 combines with J gene TRBJ2-1; a weak D match, TRBD2 (7 bases). Germline values: CDR1 SQVTM, CDR2 ANQGSEA. The length of the CDR3 is 11 residues. V was shortened by 4 bases and J by 16 bases, with 17 bases between the two germline ends. The CDR3 bases are TGCAGCGTTGTAGACGCGGGGGCGTATTTCTTC. Protein sequence: CSVVDAGAYFF.

This rearrangement joins TRBV25-1 to TRBJ2-7, with 8 bases that match TRBD1. This CDR3 has 11 residues. V lost 9 bases, J lost 4 bases, and 2 bases stayed unmatched. Germline lookup yields CDR1 MGHDK and CDR2 SYGVNS. The CDR3: CASGQGYEQYF. CDR3 in DNA: TGTGCCAGTGGACAGGGTTACGAGCAGTACTTC.

The V call is TRBV7-6, the J call TRBJ2-5; D perhaps matches TRBD2 (6 bases). Germline V gives CDR1 SGHVS, CDR2 FNYEAQ. The CDR3 is 13 residues long. The ends were cut back, 7 bases at V and 1 base at J, with 10 bases in the middle. This CDR3 reads CASTLGGQETQYF. For the CDR3, the DNA is TGTGCCAGCACCCTGGGGGGCCAAGAGACCCAGTACTTC.

The chain is built from TRBV30 and TRBJ1-5; the D gene is possibly TRBD1 (6 bases). Deletions cut 4 bases from V and 7 bases from J, with 14 bases between. CDR3 length equals 13 residues. CDR1 GTSNPN and CDR2 SVGIG come from the germline V gene (reference sequence). CDR3 nucleotide sequence: TGTGCCTGGACAGGGGAGGGCGGGCAGCCCCAGCATTTT. Translated: CAWTGEGGQPQHF.

The rearrangement uses TRBV6-5 and TRBJ2-7; D is perhaps TRBD1 (6 bases). Per the germline V gene, CDR1 is MNHEY and CDR2 is SVGAGI. CDR3 length: 15 residues. The germline V and J ends were trimmed by 2 bases and 4 bases, with 15 bases remaining between them. This CDR3 reads CASSYGTGNLYEQYF. The DNA of the CDR3 is TGTGCCAGCAGTTACGGAACAGGGAACCTATACGAGCAGTACTTC.

The rearrangement links TRBV6-6 to TRBJ2-5, with a tentative D call TRBD2 (6 bases). Looked up from germline, CDR1 is MNHNY and CDR2 is SVGAGI (reference sequence). The V end was cut by 6 bases, the J end by 4 bases, with 9 bases between. The CDR3 consists of 12 residues. In DNA form, the CDR3 reads TGTGCCAGCAGCCCCGGGGGAGAGACCCAGTACTTC. This encodes CASSPGGETQYF.

With regard to this clone: Since a much larger clone is just one base distant, this may be a read error. This rearrangement joins TRBV25-1 to TRBJ2-5, with 7 bases matching TRBD1. CDR1 and CDR2 (germline): MGHDK, SYGVNS. This CDR3 spans 16 amino acids. CDR3 protein: CATRALQGLGKEIQYF. The DNA of the CDR3 is TGTGCCACAAGAGCCCTACAGGGGTTGGGGAAGGAGATCCAGTACTTC.

Details on this clone: A single base separates this from a much larger clone, so it may be a read error. The chain links TRBV6-5 to TRBJ2-2; possible D gene TRBD2, 6 bases. CDR1 is MNHEY, CDR2 SVGAGI, per germline. The CDR3 consists of 13 residues. CDR3 residues: CASSYLKNRELLF. For the CDR3, the DNA is TGTGCCAGCAGTTACTTAAAGAACCGGGAGCTGCTTTTT.

The rearrangement uses TRBV5-6 and TRBJ2-2, with 8 bases identical to TRBD2. Germline values: CDR1 SGHDT, CDR2 YYEEEE. The junction had 7 bases not matched to a gene; V was cut back by 8 bases and J by 1 base. There are 15 residues in the CDR3. This CDR3 is CARSLGLVNTGELFF. The CDR3 DNA follows: TGTGCCAGAAGCCTGGGACTAGTGAACACCGGGGAGCTGTTTTTT.

As to this clone: This clone may be a read error of a much larger clone one base away. Given the absence of the conserved phenylalanine or tryptophan at the CDR3 end, a read error is likely. The rearrangement uses TRBV28 and TRBJ2-3; 7 bases fit TRBD2. Germline assignment: CDR1 MDHEN and CDR2 SYDVKM. The CDR3 totals 15 residues. The junction had 6 bases not matched to a gene; V was cut back by 4 bases and J by 2 bases. The CDR3 region has the DNA TGTGCCAGCAGTTCGGTACTAGCGCACACAGATACGCAGTATCTT. Translating gives CASSSVLAHTDTQYL.

The J gene is TRBJ2-2, the V gene TRBV1. TRBV1 is given as a pseudogene. There are 16 residues in the CDR3. DNA for the CDR3: TGCACCAGCAGCCAAGAGTGGCGCACGAACACCGGGGAGCTGTTTTTT. This encodes CTSSQEWRTNTGELFF.

This clone appeared many times. The chain uses TRBV5-1 and TRBJ2-3, with D unclear. The V gene lost 0 bases and the J gene lost 3 bases, with 11 bases spanning the gap. Germline CDR1 SGHRS, CDR2 YFSETQ. CDR3 length: 15 residues. The CDR3 region has the DNA TGCGCCAGCAGCTTGGCCCCTGTGGAGACAGATACGCAGTATTTT. It codes for CASSLAPVETDTQYF.

Concerning this clone: Given a far larger clone just one base away, this is likely a sequencing read error. V gene TRBV1 combines with J gene TRBJ2-5; TRBD2 reflects the table's D call only, with no check against the DNA. TRBV1 is tagged as a pseudogene. CDR3 length: 14 residues. CDR3 residues: CTPSSGSGRETQHF. As DNA, the CDR3 is TGCACTCCTTCTAGCGGGAGCGGGAGAGAGACCCAGCACTTC.

This clone has a handful of counts. The rearrangement joins TRBV2 to TRBJ2-5, with D possibly being TRBD2 (6 bases). Matching the DNA end better, TRBJ2-7 makes the J call doubtful. Looked up from germline, CDR1 is SNHLY and CDR2 is FYNNEI. The CDR3 extends over 15 amino acids. The CDR3 loop reads CASSEPGDVRYEQYF. The CDR3 DNA follows: TGTGCCAGCAGTGAACCGGGGGACGTACGGTACGAGCAGTACTTC.

This clone has a handful of counts. This chain uses TRBV4-1 with TRBJ2-7; a possible D gene is TRBD1 (6 bases). V shed 4 bases and J shed 0 bases, with 16 bases lying between them. Germline V gene sequence: CDR1 MGHRA, CDR2 YSYEKL. The CDR3 covers 16 residues. In DNA form, the CDR3 reads TGCGCCAGCAGCCCCCCGGGACACCGGAGCTCCTACGAGCAGTACTTC. It yields the protein CASSPPGHRSSYEQYF.

This clone has at least ten counts. The J gene is TRBJ2-7, the V gene TRBV29-1, with 9 bases fitting TRBD1. J gave up 3 bases and V 1 base, and 7 bases lay outside the gene matches. Germline CDR1 SQVTM, CDR2 ANQGSEA. The CDR3 runs 15 residues. The CDR3 DNA is TGCAGCGTTGAAGCAGGGACAGGGTCAAGCTACGAGCAGTACTTC. This translates into CSVEAGTGSSYEQYF.